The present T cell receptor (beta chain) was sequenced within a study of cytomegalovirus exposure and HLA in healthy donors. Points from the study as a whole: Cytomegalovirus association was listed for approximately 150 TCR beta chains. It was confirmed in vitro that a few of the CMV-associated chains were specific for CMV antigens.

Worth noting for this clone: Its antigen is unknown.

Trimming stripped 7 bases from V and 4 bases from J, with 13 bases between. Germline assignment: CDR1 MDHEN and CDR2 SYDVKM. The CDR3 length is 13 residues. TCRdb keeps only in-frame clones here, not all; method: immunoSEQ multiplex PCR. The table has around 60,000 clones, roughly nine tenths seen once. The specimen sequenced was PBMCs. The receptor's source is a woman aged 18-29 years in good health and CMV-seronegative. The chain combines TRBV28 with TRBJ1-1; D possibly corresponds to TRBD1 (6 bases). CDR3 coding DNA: TGTGCCAGCACCGAAACAGGGTTCACTGAAGCTTTCTTT. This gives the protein CASTETGFTEAFF.